These 21 T cell receptor beta chains share one sample of origin, sequenced in a study of OX40 agonist ivuxolimab in advanced cancers. Libraries were prepared by immunoSEQ multiplex PCR; TCRdb keeps only in-frame clonotypes and omits some of them. Among some 34,000 clones, around four fifths were seen once, and the ten largest hold around 13%. The sample consisted of CD4+ or CD8+ T cells sorted from blood, taken in a trial of the OX40 agonist ivuxolimab. The source is an adult with an advanced solid tumor such as melanoma, head and neck, liver or kidney cancer.

The chain uses TRBV5-1 and TRBJ1-4; 7 nucleotides align to TRBD1. There are 14 residues in the CDR3. Losses at the gene ends were 5 bases for V and 5 bases for J; bases not matched to a gene: 6. Per germline, CDR1 SGHRS and CDR2 YFSETQ. This chain's CDR3 is CASRLATGNEKLFF. In nucleotides, the CDR3 is TGCGCCAGCAGACTCGCGACAGGGAATGAAAAACTGTTTTTT.

This clone was observed a few times. The chain links TRBV5-4 to TRBJ2-3; 9 positions match TRBD2. The germline V gene has CDR1 SGHNT and CDR2 YYREEE (reference sequence). V was clipped by 2 bases and J by 5 bases; unmatched bases: 6. There are 15 residues in the CDR3. This chain's CDR3 is CASSLEAGGVDTQYF. CDR3 coding DNA: TGTGCCAGCAGCTTAGAGGCGGGAGGGGTAGATACGCAGTATTTT. The variable domain in full, with the rest retrieved from reference TRBV5-4 and TRBJ2-3, is ETGVTQSPTHLIKTRGQQVTLRCSSQSGHNTVSWYQQALGQGPQFIFQYYREEENGRGNFPPRFSGLQFPNYSSELNVNALELDDSALYLCASSLEAGGVDTQYFGPGTRLTVL.

This sequence joins TRBV19 and TRBJ1-1, with no clear D. Looked up from germline, CDR1 is LNHDA and CDR2 is SQIVND (reference sequence). The CDR3 totals 13 residues. The ends were cut back, 11 bases at V and 8 bases at J, with 21 bases in the middle. The CDR3 loop is CASHAQRSSEAFF. CDR3 DNA: TGTGCCTCTCACGCCCAGAGGTCCAGCGAAGCTTTCTTT.

This clone is medium-sized by share. The V and J genes are TRBV30 and TRBJ1-3; D possibly corresponds to TRBD1 (5 bases). In germline, CDR1 is GTSNPN, CDR2 SVGIG (reference sequence). V lost 4 bases and J 2 bases, leaving 9 bases between the germline ends. This CDR3 is built from 13 residues. The CDR3 bases are TGTGCCTGGAAGAAAGGGGCTGGAAACACCATATATTTT. It yields the protein CAWKKGAGNTIYF. The full variable domain, its missing parts supplied by reference TRBV30 and TRBJ1-3, is SQTIHQWPATLVQPVGSPLSLECTVEGTSNPNLYWYRQAAGRGLQLLFYSVGIGQISSEVPQNLSASRPQDRQFILSSKKLLLSDSGFYLCAWKKGAGNTIYFGEGSWLTVV.

V gene TRBV6-6 combines with J gene TRBJ2-5; D could derive from TRBD1 or TRBD2 (5 bases each). V lost 11 bases and J lost 5, with 18 bases in between. Per the germline V gene, CDR1 is MNHNY and CDR2 is SVGAGI (reference sequence). The CDR3 is 13 amino acids. The CDR3 here is CACLSSWGETQYF. CDR3 nucleotide sequence: TGTGCCTGCCTTAGCAGTTGGGGGGAGACCCAGTACTTC.

This clone was recorded once. The chain employs TRBV9 and TRBJ1-4; 7 bases are shared with TRBD1. CDR3 length equals 15 residues. V was pared by 2 bases and J by 5 bases, with 6 bases of the junction left unmatched. CDR1 and CDR2 from the germline V gene are SGDLS and YYNGEE. The CDR3 here is CASSVGTVDNEKLFF. The CDR3 region has the DNA TGTGCCAGCAGCGTCGGGACAGTTGACAATGAAAAACTGTTTTTT.

The chain links TRBV5-1 to TRBJ2-3, with D hard to call. Between the trimmed V and J ends, which lost 1 base and 1 base, there was a span of 10 bases. The CDR3 has 15 residues. Germline-derived CDR1 and CDR2 are SGHRS and YFSETQ. In nucleotides, the CDR3 is TGCGCCAGCAGCTTGTACGGAGAGGGCACAGATACGCAGTATTTT. Translating it yields CASSLYGEGTDTQYF. Full variable domain (outside the CDR3, taken from reference TRBV5-1 and TRBJ2-3): KAGVTQTPRYLIKTRGQQVTLSCSPISGHRSVSWYQQTPGQGLQFLFEYFSETQRNKGNFPGRFSGRQFSNSRSEMNVSTLELGDSALYLCASSLYGEGTDTQYFGPGTRLTVL.

The CDR3 coding sequence is TGTGCCAGCAGCTTAGTTGGCGGTTACACCGGGGAGCTGTTTTTT. Translating gives CASSLVGGYTGELFF. V is TRBV7-8 and J is TRBJ2-2, with D unclear. This CDR3 is 15 amino acids long. CDR1 SGHVS and CDR2 FQNEAQ come from the germline V gene. V lost 1 base and J lost 3, with 9 bases in between.

The gene calls are TRBV11-2 and TRBJ2-4, with TRBD1 matching over 12 bases. With V trimmed by 4 bases and J by 9 bases, 7 bases remained unmatched. Germline CDR1 is SGHAT and CDR2 is FQNNGV. The CDR3 is made up of 15 amino acids. The DNA of the CDR3 is TGTGCCAGCAGCTCGTGGGACAGGGGGCTGGCCATTCAGTACTTC. Translating it yields CASSSWDRGLAIQYF.

The CDR3 sequence is CASSTPYPSGYNEQFF. In DNA form, the CDR3 reads TGTGCCAGCAGCACTCCTTACCCCTCGGGCTACAATGAGCAGTTCTTC. The chain combines TRBV7-9 with TRBJ2-1; D remains unclear. Trimming shortened V by 5 bases and J by 3 bases, and 17 bases separated the two germline ends. The CDR3 spans 16 residues. Germline CDR1 and CDR2: SEHNR and FQNEAQ (reference sequence).

The V call is TRBV7-9, the J call TRBJ2-7; D unclear. V shed 1 base and J shed 7 bases, with 5 bases lying between them. This CDR3 has 11 amino acids. CDR1 and CDR2 (germline): SEHNR, FQNEAQ (reference sequence). The CDR3 nucleotides read TGTGCCAGCAGCTTAGGTCTGGAGCAGTACTTC. Translation gives CASSLGLEQYF.

The chain has TRBV14 and TRBJ1-1; D gene unclear. Germline V gene data show CDR1 as SGHDN and CDR2 as FVKESK. The V end lost 1 base, the J end lost 11 bases, and 17 bases lay between the germline ends. The CDR3 contains 14 residues. The CDR3 region has the DNA TGTGCCAGCAGCCAAGGGAGAGGCGGGCGGACGGCTTTCTTT. Encoded protein: CASSQGRGGRTAFF.

The V call is TRBV2, the J call TRBJ2-1; the D is unclear. CDR3 size: 13 residues. Deletions cut 4 bases from V and 9 bases from J, with 13 bases between. Germline assignment: CDR1 SNHLY and CDR2 FYNNEI. The CDR3 reads CASSAIGGGEQFF. In nucleotides, the CDR3 is TGTGCCAGCAGTGCCATAGGTGGTGGTGAGCAGTTCTTC.

This clone was seen a handful of times. The chain carries TRBV6-1 and TRBJ1-5; TRBD1 is a possible D gene (6 bases). This CDR3 comprises 13 residues. Germline lookup yields CDR1 MNHNS and CDR2 SASEGT. V was clipped by 3 bases and J by 7 bases, with 10 bases between them. The CDR3 here is CASSEKGEQPQHF. DNA of the CDR3: TGTGCCAGCAGTGAGAAGGGGGAACAGCCCCAGCATTTT.

The rearrangement links TRBV18 to TRBJ2-1; D unresolved. V lost 2 bases, J lost 5 bases, and 7 bases lay in between. From germline, CDR1 is KGHSH and CDR2 LQKENI. This CDR3 has 13 amino acids. In DNA, the CDR3 is TGTGCCAGCTCACCATTAGGACACAATGAGCAGTTCTTC. It codes for CASSPLGHNEQFF.

The chain links TRBV10-1 to TRBJ1-1, with D tentatively TRBD1 (5 bases). V was trimmed by 5 bases and J by 4 bases, leaving 17 bases between them. CDR1 is WNHNN and CDR2 is SYGVQD in the germline V gene (reference sequence). The CDR3 contains 15 residues. The CDR3 loop reads CASSPSRGPRTEAFF. The DNA for the CDR3 is TGCGCCAGCAGTCCCTCCCGGGGACCGCGCACTGAAGCTTTCTTT.

This clone was recorded a few times. The chain joins TRBV27 to TRBJ2-7, with 7 nucleotides matching TRBD2. CDR3 length: 15 amino acids. The V and J ends lost 10 bases and 0 bases, in that order; junction bases with no gene match: 12. Germline V gene data show CDR1 as MNHEY and CDR2 as SMNVEV (reference sequence). Here the CDR3 reads CATNSLRDYSYEQYF. Written as DNA, the CDR3 is TGTGCCACCAATTCCCTTAGGGACTACTCCTACGAGCAGTACTTC.

The chain couples TRBV15 to TRBJ2-7, with D hard to call. Germline CDR1 and CDR2: LNHNV and YYDKDF (reference sequence). The V gene lost 4 bases and the J gene lost 6 bases, with 13 bases spanning the gap. The CDR3 runs 13 residues. CDR3 bases: TGTGCCACCAGCAACAGCCCCAACGGCGAGCAGTACTTC. Translation: CATSNSPNGEQYF.

V is TRBV15 and J is TRBJ2-1, with 12 bases aligning to TRBD2. Germline CDR1 and CDR2: LNHNV and YYDKDF (reference sequence). The CDR3 consists of 20 residues. The J segment lost 0 bases and the V segment lost 2 bases, leaving 11 bases of the junction unmatched. CDR3 nucleotide sequence: TGTGCCACCAGCAGATCCCGGACTAGCGGGGCTTCTAGCTCCTACAATGAGCAGTTCTTC. Translating gives CATSRSRTSGASSSYNEQFF.

This clone showed up just a few times. The chain has TRBV6-1 and TRBJ1-2; TRBD1 might be the D (5 bases). V was trimmed by 1 base and J by 4 bases, leaving 10 bases between them. Germline V CDR1 and CDR2: MNHNS, SASEGT. This CDR3 is 14 amino acids long. CDR3 loop: CASSEGGGSYGYTF. The CDR3, as DNA: TGTGCCAGCAGTGAAGGGGGGGGAAGCTATGGCTACACCTTC.

The chain couples TRBV30 to TRBJ2-7; D not certain. The CDR3 spans 11 residues. Germline assignment: CDR1 GTSNPN and CDR2 SVGIG (reference sequence). V gave up 3 bases and J gave up 3 bases, with 6 bases separating them. CDR3 in amino acids: CAWSESYEQYF. CDR3 DNA: TGTGCCTGGAGCGAGAGCTACGAGCAGTACTTC.